This T cell receptor (beta chain) derives from a study of T cells in Graves' hyperthyroidism and ophthalmopathy. Study context: Peripheral blood draws took place at initial diagnosis, ahead of any treatment.

There were TCR beta CDR3 regions amplified from RNA transcripts. First-round RT-PCR with HTBI primers amplified the TCR CDR3 region. One entry per CDR3 protein, called by TCRdb with MiXCR from the multiplex PCR reads. The table shows about 400,000 distinct CDR3 sequences, with approximately 25% occurring only once. This clonotype was observed a handful of times. V dropped 2 bases and J dropped 10 bases, with 8 bases sitting between them. The CDR3 covers 12 residues. Germline V gene lookup returns CDR1 ENHRY and CDR2 SYGVKD. Patients aged 18 to 65 with hyperthyroidism were newly diagnosed, with duration under 2 months. Each 10 ml fresh peripheral blood draw supplied the PBMCs.

This receptor was identified in a man in his forties or fifties with Graves' hyperthyroidism. The chain is built from TRBV10-3 and TRBJ2-2; tentatively, D is TRBD1 or TRBD2 (5 bases each). The source material was blood. The CDR3, as DNA: TGTGCCATCAGTGAGGTGGGGGTGGAGCTGTTTTTT. Translating it yields CAISEVGVELFF.